This record concerns one T cell receptor beta chain sequence. This table comes from immunoSEQ multiplex PCR, and its TCRdb copy is limited to in-frame clones, with some not included. The sample lists some 43,000 clones; 88% were seen once. From germline, CDR1 is LGHNA and CDR2 YNFKEQ. There are 15 residues in the CDR3. Trimming took off 0 bases at V and 1 base at J, with 9 bases between the two ends. This sample was taken from a study of ipilimumab plus nivolumab after autologous stem cell transplantation. For the study at large: Patients received a median of about five ipilimumab and 8 or 9 nivolumab doses. Myeloma cases were transplant-naive high-risk or relapsed within 3 years post first autologous transplant.

Checkpoint therapy with ipilimumab 1 mg/kg began 14 to 28 days after transplant. The sample was PBMCs, taken in a trial of ipilimumab plus nivolumab as post-transplant consolidation. The source of this sequence is a male donor with multiple myeloma. The chain joins TRBV4-2 to TRBJ2-5; D is possibly TRBD1 (5 bases). The CDR3 loop is CASSQDQGFQETQYF. Written as DNA, the CDR3 is TGTGCCAGCAGCCAAGATCAGGGATTCCAAGAGACCCAGTACTTC.